These 29 T cell receptor beta chains came from one sample sequenced in a study of response to subunit inactivated influenza vaccine (dated by TCRdb to 2016 to 2019). Library method: RT-PCR. Sequencing instrument: Illumina HiSeq 2500. TCRdb reran the public reads through fastp at Q25 and MiXCR, keeping productive beta chains. CDR3 protein sequences are deduplicated, and each keeps its most common genes and DNA. The sample table lists more than 450,000 distinct CDR3 sequences, around 8% of them with a count of one. Approximately 13% of the sample belongs to the ten largest clones. The specimen was PBMCs from blood, collected about 24 months after vaccination. The receptor set was obtained from a man between 50 and 75 years old who received an inactivated influenza vaccine. Donor details come from another sample of the same person, matched by shared clones.

V usage is TRBV11-2 and J usage is TRBJ2-7; 10 bases fit TRBD1. Germline values: CDR1 SGHAT, CDR2 FQNNGV. The V segment lost 4 bases and the J segment 4 bases; nucleotides outside the gene matches: 10. This CDR3 is 16 amino acids long. The CDR3 loop is CASSYILGQGSYEQYF. CDR3 nucleotide sequence: TGTGCCAGCAGCTATATCCTGGGACAGGGGAGTTACGAGCAGTACTTC.

This clonotype was counted only a few times. V gene TRBV10-3 combines with J gene TRBJ2-7; D perhaps matches TRBD1 (6 bases). CDR1 and CDR2 (germline): ENHRY, SYGVKD. The CDR3 is 13 residues long. The V gene lost 4 bases and the J gene lost 0 bases, with 7 bases spanning the gap. This CDR3 reads CAISGDNSYEQYF. The CDR3 DNA reads TGTGCCATCAGTGGGGACAACTCCTACGAGCAGTACTTC.

This clonotype was recorded a few times. This chain connects TRBV20-1 to TRBJ1-5, with 9 nucleotides matching TRBD1. CDR3 length equals 13 residues. Trimming removed 5 bases from V and 7 bases from J; junction bases left unmatched: 6. Germline CDR1 is DFQATT and CDR2 is SNEGSKA (reference sequence). Here the CDR3 reads CSAQQGARQPQHF. The DNA of the CDR3 is TGCAGTGCTCAACAGGGGGCTCGCCAGCCCCAGCATTTT.

This clonotype was detected many times. V gene TRBV20-1 combines with J gene TRBJ2-1; 7 positions match TRBD2. The CDR3 extends over 14 amino acids. After removal of 1 base from V and 3 bases from J, the junction contained 3 bases not matched to a gene. From germline, CDR1 is DFQATT and CDR2 SNEGSKA (reference sequence). The CDR3 region has the DNA TGCAGTGCTAGAGGGCTAGCGGTCTACAATGAGCAGTTCTTC. Translation: CSARGLAVYNEQFF.

This clonotype was observed a handful of times. This rearrangement joins TRBV7-2 to TRBJ2-3; unclear D gene. Germline loops: CDR1 SGHTA, CDR2 FQGNSA. V was shortened by 5 bases and J by 8 bases, with 20 bases between the two germline ends. The CDR3 consists of 15 residues. CDR3 nucleotides: TGTGCCAGCAGCCCCAGCCGACACCCCTCCGGTACGCAGTATTTT. It encodes CASSPSRHPSGTQYF.

The V gene is TRBV20-1, the J gene TRBJ2-1; D is uncertain. This CDR3 is built from 12 residues. The V gene lost 3 bases and the J gene lost 9 bases, with 12 bases spanning the gap. The germline CDR1 and CDR2 sequences are DFQATT and SNEGSKA (reference sequence). This CDR3 reads CSARVRAREQFF. Here the CDR3 DNA reads TGCAGTGCTAGGGTTAGGGCGCGTGAGCAGTTCTTC.

This clonotype appeared a few times. The J gene is TRBJ2-3, the V gene TRBV10-2; no reliable D call. The CDR3 runs 11 residues. Germline lookup yields CDR1 WSHSY and CDR2 SAAADI. V lost 6 bases and J 3 bases, leaving 4 bases between the germline ends. CDR3: CASRATDTQYF. The CDR3 DNA follows: TGCGCCAGCAGAGCAACAGATACGCAGTATTTT.

Only a few counts were recorded for this clonotype. This chain joins TRBV25-1 and TRBJ2-1, with D unresolved. The CDR3 runs to 10 residues. V was cut by 3 bases and J by 10 bases, with 4 bases left in between. Germline loops: CDR1 MGHDK, CDR2 SYGVNS. The CDR3 bases are TGTGCCAGCAGTGAGGGAGAGCAGTTCTTC. It specifies CASSEGEQFF.

Ten or more counts support this clonotype. The V and J genes are TRBV6-5 and TRBJ2-1; D is unclear. The V end was cut by 5 bases, the J end by 3 bases, with 11 bases between. The CDR3 extends over 14 amino acids. Germline CDR1 and CDR2: MNHEY and SVGAGI. The CDR3 is CASSHGGSYNEQFF. Here the CDR3 DNA reads TGTGCCAGCAGTCACGGTGGCAGCTACAATGAGCAGTTCTTC.

This clonotype was counted a few times. This chain uses TRBV20-1 with TRBJ2-7, with 7 bases lining up with TRBD2. V lost 4 bases and J lost 0; bases outside the gene matches: 6. The germline CDR1 and CDR2 sequences are DFQATT and SNEGSKA (reference sequence). CDR3 length: 14 amino acids. CDR3 nucleotide sequence: TGCAGTGCTACCCGCGGGGGAAGCTCCTACGAGCAGTACTTC. It encodes CSATRGGSSYEQYF.

The chain recombines TRBV20-1 with TRBJ2-1; the D gene could be TRBD1 or TRBD2 (5 bases each). V lost 7 bases, J lost 2 bases, and 9 bases lay in between. Germline lookup yields CDR1 DFQATT and CDR2 SNEGSKA (reference sequence). The CDR3 contains 12 residues. CDR3: CSGGFTYNEQFF. DNA of the CDR3: TGCAGTGGGGGGTTTACCTACAATGAGCAGTTCTTC.

The sample holds many counts of this clonotype. The chain employs TRBV3-1 and TRBJ2-7; D is ambiguous. The CDR3 has 11 residues. V was clipped by 1 base and J by 5 bases, with 3 bases between them. The germline CDR1 and CDR2 sequences are LGHDT and YNNKEL (reference sequence). The CDR3 DNA is TGTGCCAGCAGCCAAGTCCACGAGCAGTACTTC. Its translation: CASSQVHEQYF.

This clonotype appeared many times. J is TRBJ2-3 and V is TRBV6-1; TRBD2 matches 9 bases. The length of the CDR3 is 16 residues. Germline V CDR1 and CDR2: MNHNS, SASEGT. V was clipped by 5 bases and J by 2 bases; unmatched bases: 8. The CDR3 sequence is CASSQLSGRTTDTQYF. CDR3 nucleotide sequence: TGTGCCAGCAGTCAGCTCAGCGGGAGGACCACAGATACGCAGTATTTT.

V is TRBV5-1 and J is TRBJ1-1; 9 nucleotides agree with TRBD1. The V and J ends lost 4 bases and 3 bases, in that order; junction bases with no gene match: 10. The germline gives CDR1 SGHRS, CDR2 YFSETQ. The CDR3 has 16 amino acids. This chain's CDR3 is CASSVYRGLNYTEAFF. The DNA of the CDR3 is TGCGCCAGCAGCGTATACAGGGGGCTGAACTACACTGAAGCTTTCTTT.

This clonotype was detected a few times. The rearrangement links TRBV4-2 to TRBJ1-2; no clear D gene. In germline, CDR1 is LGHNA, CDR2 YNFKEQ. CDR3 size: 16 residues. With 0 bases removed from V and 0 bases from J, the gap between germline ends came to 11 bases. Written as DNA, the CDR3 is TGTGCCAGCAGCCAAGACCTTGCGACGCCTAACTATGGCTACACCTTC. Protein product: CASSQDLATPNYGYTF.

The chain recombines TRBV14 with TRBJ2-2; D perhaps matches TRBD1 (5 bases). CDR1 and CDR2 (germline): SGHDN, FVKESK. Between the trimmed V and J ends, which lost 4 bases and 4 bases, there was a span of 16 bases. The CDR3 has 16 residues. DNA of the CDR3: TGTGCCAGCAGCCGAAAGCTTGACAGTGCCACCGGGGAGCTGTTTTTT. Translation gives CASSRKLDSATGELFF.

This clonotype has a handful of counts. This chain connects TRBV4-2 to TRBJ2-5, with 8 bases fitting TRBD2. The CDR3 is made up of 15 amino acids. V dropped 0 bases and J dropped 9; count of bases not matched to a gene: 9. Germline CDR1 LGHNA, CDR2 YNFKEQ. The CDR3 DNA sequence: TGTGCCAGCAGCCAAGATGAGGGGACTAGTGTCCCCCAGTACTTC. This translates into CASSQDEGTSVPQYF.

This clonotype was detected ten times or more. The rearrangement joins TRBV14 to TRBJ2-3; D remains unclear. CDR1 is SGHDN, CDR2 FVKESK, per germline. V lost 0 bases and J 4 bases, leaving 5 bases between the germline ends. This CDR3 has 13 amino acids. CDR3 DNA: TGTGCCAGCAGCCAAGATCTCGCAGATACGCAGTATTTT. It specifies CASSQDLADTQYF.

This clonotype was recorded many times. V gene TRBV6-1 combines with J gene TRBJ2-3; D perhaps matches TRBD1 (5 bases). Germline V gene sequence: CDR1 MNHNS, CDR2 SASEGT. This CDR3 region has 13 residues. V gave up 3 bases and J gave up 3 bases, with 7 bases separating them. CDR3 in DNA: TGTGCCAGCAGTGAGCAGGGAACAGATACGCAGTATTTT. Encoded protein: CASSEQGTDTQYF.

The chain uses TRBV7-2 and TRBJ1-1, with 7 bases aligning to TRBD1. The length of the CDR3 is 15 residues. Unmatched junction bases numbered 7, after V lost 6 bases and J lost 0 bases. Per germline, CDR1 SGHTA and CDR2 FQGNSA. The CDR3: CASRPPTGMNTEAFF. The DNA for the CDR3 is TGTGCCAGCAGACCGCCGACAGGGATGAACACTGAAGCTTTCTTT. Filled out from reference TRBV7-2 and TRBJ1-1, the complete variable domain reads GAGVSQSPSNKVTEKGKDVELRCDPISGHTALYWYRQSLGQGLEFLIYFQGNSAPDKSGLPSDRFSAERTGGSVSTLTIQRTQQEDSAVYLCASRPPTGMNTEAFFGQGTRLTVV.

The sample holds many counts of this clonotype. The chain is built from TRBV27 and TRBJ1-5; 8 nucleotides agree with TRBD1. The CDR3 consists of 15 residues. Germline CDR1 and CDR2: MNHEY and SMNVEV (reference sequence). The V and J ends lost 1 base and 6 bases, in that order; junction bases with no gene match: 5. This CDR3 is CASSLWGQAGQPQHF. The CDR3 nucleotides read TGTGCCAGCAGTTTATGGGGACAGGCGGGTCAGCCCCAGCATTTT.

This clonotype has at least ten counts. The V and J genes are TRBV12-3 or TRBV12-4 and TRBJ2-2; perhaps TRBD1 as D (5 bases). Between the trimmed V and J ends, which lost 3 bases and 3 bases, there was a span of 11 bases. The CDR3 has 15 amino acids. CDR3 sequence reads: CASSLGQGHTGELFF. The CDR3 region has the DNA TGTGCCAGCAGTTTGGGGCAGGGTCACACCGGGGAGCTGTTTTTT.

This clonotype occurred many times. The CDR3 sequence is CAISGTSGPLFGELFF. Here the CDR3 DNA reads TGTGCCATCAGTGGGACTAGCGGACCTCTTTTCGGGGAGCTGTTTTTT. The V gene is TRBV10-3, the J gene TRBJ2-2, with 10 bases matching TRBD2. Germline assignment: CDR1 ENHRY and CDR2 SYGVKD. The CDR3 extends over 16 amino acids. Trimming took 4 bases from V and 7 from J; bases not matched to a gene: 9.

The chain recombines TRBV6-5 with TRBJ2-5, with D possibly being TRBD1 (6 bases). Germline assignment: CDR1 MNHEY and CDR2 SVGAGI. The V end lost 0 bases, the J end lost 5 bases, and 13 bases lay between the germline ends. The CDR3 consists of 15 residues. The CDR3 loop reads CASSYSMDSLETQYF. The CDR3 DNA reads TGTGCCAGCAGTTACTCGATGGACAGTCTCGAGACCCAGTACTTC.

In this sample, this clonotype turned up many times. The V and J genes are TRBV3-1 and TRBJ1-5; 7 bases fit TRBD1. CDR3 length: 14 residues. Germline V gene sequence: CDR1 LGHDT, CDR2 YNNKEL (reference sequence). Trimming took 3 bases from V and 6 from J; bases not matched to a gene: 5. The CDR3 DNA is TGTGCCAGCAGCCAGAGACAGGGCGGTCAGCCCCAGCATTTT. It codes for CASSQRQGGQPQHF.

This clonotype was counted between two and nine times. V usage is TRBV6-2 or TRBV6-3 and J usage is TRBJ2-1, with D perhaps TRBD2 (7 bases). Between the trimmed V and J ends, which lost 7 bases and 6 bases, there was a span of 22 bases. The V gene's germline CDR1 is MNHEY and CDR2 SVGEGT. There are 16 residues in the CDR3. This CDR3 reads CASTYEGGARANEQFF. The DNA of the CDR3 is TGTGCCAGCACCTACGAGGGGGGGGCAAGGGCCAATGAGCAGTTCTTC.

This clonotype was detected ten times or more. The chain uses TRBV5-1 and TRBJ2-1, with no clear D. CDR1 is SGHRS, CDR2 YFSETQ, per germline. V was pared by 3 bases and J by 9 bases, with 22 bases between. The CDR3 runs to 16 residues. The CDR3 loop is CASSSLGSGSSGEQFF. The DNA for the CDR3 is TGCGCCAGCAGCTCCCTCGGGTCCGGGTCGTCCGGTGAGCAGTTCTTC.

This sequence joins TRBV4-2 and TRBJ2-1; TRBD2 aligns across 9 bases. The J segment lost 8 bases and the V segment lost 0 bases, leaving 8 bases of the junction unmatched. The germline V gene encodes CDR1 LGHNA and CDR2 YNFKEQ. CDR3 length equals 16 residues. The CDR3 loop reads CASSQDWREGRDEQFF. The CDR3 DNA sequence: TGTGCCAGCAGCCAAGATTGGCGGGAGGGCCGGGATGAGCAGTTCTTC.

The V and J genes are TRBV6-1 and TRBJ2-5, with D unclear. Germline CDR1 and CDR2: MNHNS and SASEGT. CDR3 length equals 14 residues. Trimming shortened V by 8 bases and J by 4 bases, and 17 bases separated the two germline ends. This CDR3 reads CASSTSVRLETQYF. The CDR3 DNA reads as TGTGCCAGCTCCACGTCCGTCCGTTTAGAGACCCAGTACTTC.